This TCR beta chain derives from a study of T cells after yellow fever vaccination. For the study at large: Fractions with few cells were prepared using SMART-Seq v4 Ultra Low Input.

Trimming removed 2 bases at V and 2 bases at J, with 13 bases between. The CDR3 is 15 amino acids. The germline V gene has CDR1 SGHTA and CDR2 FQGNSA. Universal primer sites and UMIs were introduced during 5'RACE template-switching synthesis of TCR cDNA. TCRdb fed the 5' RACE reads into MiXCR, producing one record per CDR3 protein. Of about 400,000 distinct CDR3 sequences listed, roughly 6.1% are singletons. The table lists this clonotype with many counts. Antigen: not known. Study observations and caveats: In post-booster samples, most primary-vaccination clones reappeared (just under 97% CD4, roughly 89% CD8). From the bulk population, abundant clonotypes could contaminate and appear within FACS-sorted repertoires.

This receptor was identified in a man between 25 and 39 years old who received the YFV17D yellow fever vaccine. V usage is TRBV7-2 and J usage is TRBJ2-7; tentatively, D is TRBD1 or TRBD2 (5 bases each). The sequenced sample was PBMCs, obtained 5 days after the yellow fever booster vaccination. The CDR3 loop reads CASSLQRGRAYEQYF. The DNA of the CDR3 is TGTGCCAGCAGCTTACAGAGGGGAAGGGCCTACGAGCAGTACTTC.